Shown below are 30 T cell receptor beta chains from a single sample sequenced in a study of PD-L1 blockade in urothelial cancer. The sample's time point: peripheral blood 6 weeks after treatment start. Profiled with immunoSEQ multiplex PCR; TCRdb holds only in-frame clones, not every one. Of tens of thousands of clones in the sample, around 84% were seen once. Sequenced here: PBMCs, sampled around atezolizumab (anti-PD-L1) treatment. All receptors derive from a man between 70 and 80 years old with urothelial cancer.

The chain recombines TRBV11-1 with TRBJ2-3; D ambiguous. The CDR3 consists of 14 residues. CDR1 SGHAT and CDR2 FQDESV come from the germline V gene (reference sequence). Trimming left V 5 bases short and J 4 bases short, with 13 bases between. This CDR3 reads CASSPVGGPDTQYF. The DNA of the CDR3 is TGTGCCAGCAGCCCGGTCGGTGGGCCAGATACGCAGTATTTT.

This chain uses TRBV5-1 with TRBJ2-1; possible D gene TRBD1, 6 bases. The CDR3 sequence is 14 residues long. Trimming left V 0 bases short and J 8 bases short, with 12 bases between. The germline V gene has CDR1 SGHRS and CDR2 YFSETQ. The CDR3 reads CASSLGGLLDEQFF. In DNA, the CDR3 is TGCGCCAGCAGCTTGGGGGGGCTCCTAGATGAGCAGTTCTTC.

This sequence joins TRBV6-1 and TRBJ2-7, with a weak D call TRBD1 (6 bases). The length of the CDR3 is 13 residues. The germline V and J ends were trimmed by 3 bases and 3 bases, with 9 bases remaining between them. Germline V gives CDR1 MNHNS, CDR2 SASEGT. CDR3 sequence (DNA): TGTGCCAGCAGTGAGGGGGCGGTCTACGAGCAGTACTTC. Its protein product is CASSEGAVYEQYF.

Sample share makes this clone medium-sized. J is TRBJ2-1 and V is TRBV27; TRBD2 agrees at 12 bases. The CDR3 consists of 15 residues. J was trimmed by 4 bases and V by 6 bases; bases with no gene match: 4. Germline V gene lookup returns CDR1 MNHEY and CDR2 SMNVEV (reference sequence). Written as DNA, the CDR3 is TGTGCCAGCAGGCGGACTAGCGGGGATTACAATGAGCAGTTCTTC. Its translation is CASRRTSGDYNEQFF.

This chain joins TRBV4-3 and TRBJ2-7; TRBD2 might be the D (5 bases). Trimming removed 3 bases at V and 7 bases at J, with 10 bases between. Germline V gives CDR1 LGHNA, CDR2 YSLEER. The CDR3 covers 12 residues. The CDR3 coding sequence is TGCGCCAGCAGCCATCTTGGGAGTGAGCAGTACTTC. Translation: CASSHLGSEQYF.

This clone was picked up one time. The chain's CDR3 is CASSELRATNYGYTF. CDR3 bases: TGTGCCAGCAGTGAGTTGAGAGCAACTAACTATGGCTACACCTTC. The V and J genes are TRBV2 and TRBJ1-2; no clear D gene. The CDR3 runs 15 residues. V lost 3 bases and J 0 bases, leaving 11 bases between the germline ends. The V gene's germline CDR1 is SNHLY and CDR2 FYNNEI. Filled out from reference TRBV2 and TRBJ1-2, the complete variable domain reads EPEVTQTPSHQVTQMGQEVILRCVPISNHLYFYWYRQILGQKVEFLVSFYNNEISEKSEIFDDQFSVERPDGSNFTLKIRSTKLEDSAMYFCASSELRATNYGYTFGSGTRLTVV.

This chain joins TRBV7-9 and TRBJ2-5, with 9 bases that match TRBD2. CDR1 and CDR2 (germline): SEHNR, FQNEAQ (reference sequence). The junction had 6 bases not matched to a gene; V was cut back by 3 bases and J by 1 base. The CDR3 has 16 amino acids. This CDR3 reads CASSFLAGATQETQYF. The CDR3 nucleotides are TGTGCCAGCAGCTTTTTAGCGGGGGCTACCCAAGAGACCCAGTACTTC.

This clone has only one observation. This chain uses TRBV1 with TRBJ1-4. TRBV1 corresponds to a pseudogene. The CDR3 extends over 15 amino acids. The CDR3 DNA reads TGCACCAGCAGCCAAGAGGCCCGGGAGAATGAAAAACTGTTTTTT. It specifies CTSSQEARENEKLFF.

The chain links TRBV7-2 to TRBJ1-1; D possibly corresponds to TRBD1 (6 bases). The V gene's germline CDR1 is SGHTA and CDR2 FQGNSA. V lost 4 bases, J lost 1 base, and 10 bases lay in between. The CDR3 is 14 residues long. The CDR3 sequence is CASSSQQGNTEAFF. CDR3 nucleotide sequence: TGTGCCAGCAGCTCTCAACAGGGGAACACTGAAGCTTTCTTT. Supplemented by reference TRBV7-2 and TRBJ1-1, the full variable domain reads GAGVSQSPSNKVTEKGKDVELRCDPISGHTALYWYRQSLGQGLEFLIYFQGNSAPDKSGLPSDRFSAERTGGSVSTLTIQRTQQEDSAVYLCASSSQQGNTEAFFGQGTRLTVV.

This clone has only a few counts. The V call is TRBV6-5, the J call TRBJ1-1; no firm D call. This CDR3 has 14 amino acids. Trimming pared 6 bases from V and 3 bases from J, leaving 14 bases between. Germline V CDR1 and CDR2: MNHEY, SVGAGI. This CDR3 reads CASRLTGLHTEAFF. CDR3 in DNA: TGTGCCAGCAGACTCACCGGTCTTCACACTGAAGCTTTCTTT.

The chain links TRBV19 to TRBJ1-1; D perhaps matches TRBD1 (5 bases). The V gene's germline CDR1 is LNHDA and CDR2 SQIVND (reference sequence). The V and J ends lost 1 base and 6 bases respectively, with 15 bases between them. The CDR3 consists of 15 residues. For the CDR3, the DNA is TGTGCCAGTAGTATAGGAGCAGGGCTCTCCCCTGAAGCTTTCTTT. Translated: CASSIGAGLSPEAFF.

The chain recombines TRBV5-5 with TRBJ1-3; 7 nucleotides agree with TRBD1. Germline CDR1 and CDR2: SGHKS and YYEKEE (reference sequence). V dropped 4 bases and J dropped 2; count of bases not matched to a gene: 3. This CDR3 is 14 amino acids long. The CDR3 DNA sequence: TGTGCCAGCAGCCAAACAGGGGCTGGAAACACCATATATTTT. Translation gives CASSQTGAGNTIYF.

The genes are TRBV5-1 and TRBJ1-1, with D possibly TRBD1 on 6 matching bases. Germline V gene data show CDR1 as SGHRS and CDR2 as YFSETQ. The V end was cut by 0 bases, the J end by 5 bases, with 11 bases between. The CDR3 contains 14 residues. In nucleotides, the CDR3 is TGCGCCAGCAGCTTGGGAGGGGGATGGACTGAAGCTTTCTTT. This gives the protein CASSLGGGWTEAFF.

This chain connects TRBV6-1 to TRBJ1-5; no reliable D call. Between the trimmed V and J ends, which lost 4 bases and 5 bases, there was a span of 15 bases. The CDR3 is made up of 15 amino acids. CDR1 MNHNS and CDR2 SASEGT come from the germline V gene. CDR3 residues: CASSVYSSVDQPQHF. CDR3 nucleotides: TGTGCCAGCAGTGTTTATAGCTCCGTGGATCAGCCCCAGCATTTT.

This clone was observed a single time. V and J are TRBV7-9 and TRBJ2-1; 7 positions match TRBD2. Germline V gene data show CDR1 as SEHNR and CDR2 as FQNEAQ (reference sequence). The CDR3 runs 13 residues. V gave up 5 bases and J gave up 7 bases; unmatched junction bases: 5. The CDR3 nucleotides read TGTGCCAGCAGCAGCGGACTAGTTAATGAGCAGTTCTTC. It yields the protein CASSSGLVNEQFF.

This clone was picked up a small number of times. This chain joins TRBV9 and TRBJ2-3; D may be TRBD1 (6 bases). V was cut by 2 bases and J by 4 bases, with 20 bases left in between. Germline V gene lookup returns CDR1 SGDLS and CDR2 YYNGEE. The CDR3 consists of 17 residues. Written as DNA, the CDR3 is TGTGCCAGCAGCGTCGGAACAGGGCTAGCTGCCTCAGATACGCAGTATTTT. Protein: CASSVGTGLAASDTQYF.

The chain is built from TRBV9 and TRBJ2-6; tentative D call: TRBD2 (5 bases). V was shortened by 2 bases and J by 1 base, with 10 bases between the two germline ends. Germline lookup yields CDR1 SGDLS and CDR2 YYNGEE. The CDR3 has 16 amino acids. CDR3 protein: CASSVLGGSGANVLTF. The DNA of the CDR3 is TGTGCCAGCAGCGTCCTTGGCGGGTCTGGGGCCAACGTCCTGACTTTC.

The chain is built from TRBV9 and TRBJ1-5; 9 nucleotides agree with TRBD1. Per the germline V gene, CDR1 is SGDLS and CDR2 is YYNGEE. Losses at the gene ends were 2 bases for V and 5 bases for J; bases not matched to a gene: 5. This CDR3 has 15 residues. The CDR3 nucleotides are TGTGCCAGCAGCGTGGGGACAGGGATGGATCAGCCCCAGCATTTT. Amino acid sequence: CASSVGTGMDQPQHF.

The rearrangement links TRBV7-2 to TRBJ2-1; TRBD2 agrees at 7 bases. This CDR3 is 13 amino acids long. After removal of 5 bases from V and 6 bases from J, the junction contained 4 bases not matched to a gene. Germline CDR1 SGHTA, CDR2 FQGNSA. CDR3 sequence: CASSDSSGNEQFF. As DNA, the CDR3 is TGTGCCAGCAGCGACTCTAGCGGCAATGAGCAGTTCTTC.

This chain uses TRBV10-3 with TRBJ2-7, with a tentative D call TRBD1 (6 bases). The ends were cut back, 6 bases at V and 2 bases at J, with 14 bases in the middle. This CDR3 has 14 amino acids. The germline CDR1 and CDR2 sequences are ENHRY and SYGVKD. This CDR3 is CAISADRQTYEQYF. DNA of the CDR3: TGTGCCATCAGCGCTGACAGGCAAACCTACGAGCAGTACTTC.

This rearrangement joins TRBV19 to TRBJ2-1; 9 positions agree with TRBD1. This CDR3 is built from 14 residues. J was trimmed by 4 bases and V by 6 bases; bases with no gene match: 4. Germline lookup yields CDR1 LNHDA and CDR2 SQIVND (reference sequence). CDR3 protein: CASRNRGQYNEQFF. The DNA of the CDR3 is TGTGCCAGTAGGAACAGGGGGCAATACAATGAGCAGTTCTTC.

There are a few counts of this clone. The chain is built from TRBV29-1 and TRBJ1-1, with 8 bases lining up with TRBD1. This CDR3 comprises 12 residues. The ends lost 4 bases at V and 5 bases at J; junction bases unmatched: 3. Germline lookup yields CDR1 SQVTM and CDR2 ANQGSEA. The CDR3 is CSVGQGNTEAFF. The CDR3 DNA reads TGCAGCGTTGGACAGGGGAATACTGAAGCTTTCTTT.

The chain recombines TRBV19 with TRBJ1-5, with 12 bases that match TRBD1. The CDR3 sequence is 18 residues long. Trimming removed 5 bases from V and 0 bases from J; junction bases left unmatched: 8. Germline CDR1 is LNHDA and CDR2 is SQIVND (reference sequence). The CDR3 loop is CASSYGTGGSNSNQPQHF. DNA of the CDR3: TGTGCCAGTAGTTACGGGACAGGGGGCTCCAATAGCAATCAGCCCCAGCATTTT.

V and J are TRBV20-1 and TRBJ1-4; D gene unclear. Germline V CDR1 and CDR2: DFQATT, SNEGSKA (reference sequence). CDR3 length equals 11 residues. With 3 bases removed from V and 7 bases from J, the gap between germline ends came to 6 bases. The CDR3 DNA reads TGCAGTGCTAGCAGTCCTGAAAAACTGTTTTTT. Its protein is CSASSPEKLFF.

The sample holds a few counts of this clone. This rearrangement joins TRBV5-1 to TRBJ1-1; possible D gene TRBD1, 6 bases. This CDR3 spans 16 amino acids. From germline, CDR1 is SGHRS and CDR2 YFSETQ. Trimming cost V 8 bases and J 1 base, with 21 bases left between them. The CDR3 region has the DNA TGCGCCAGTGGTGAGATGGGGGCCTGGAGGAACACTGAAGCTTTCTTT. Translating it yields CASGEMGAWRNTEAFF.

CDR3 sequence: CASTPAGGLFEQFF. CDR3 in DNA: TGTGCCAGCACCCCCGCGGGGGGGCTATTTGAGCAGTTCTTC. The V call is TRBV28, the J call TRBJ2-1; 9 positions agree with TRBD2. This CDR3 is 14 amino acids long. V lost 7 bases and J lost 9; bases outside the gene matches: 10. Germline V gene lookup returns CDR1 MDHEN and CDR2 SYDVKM.

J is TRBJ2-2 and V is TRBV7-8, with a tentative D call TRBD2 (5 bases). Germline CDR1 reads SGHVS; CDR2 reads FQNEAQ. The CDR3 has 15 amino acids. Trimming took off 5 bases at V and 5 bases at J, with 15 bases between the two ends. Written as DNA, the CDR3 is TGTGCCAGCAGCCTCTCGGGGAGTAGGACCGGGGAGCTGTTTTTT. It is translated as CASSLSGSRTGELFF.

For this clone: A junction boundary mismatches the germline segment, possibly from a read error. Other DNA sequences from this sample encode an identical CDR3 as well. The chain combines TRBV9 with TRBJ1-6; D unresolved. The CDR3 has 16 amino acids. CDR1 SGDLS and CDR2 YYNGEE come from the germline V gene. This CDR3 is CASSGPGVSYNSPLHF. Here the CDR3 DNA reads TGTGCCAGCAGCGGGCCAGGCGTCTCCTATAACTCACCCCTCCACTTT.

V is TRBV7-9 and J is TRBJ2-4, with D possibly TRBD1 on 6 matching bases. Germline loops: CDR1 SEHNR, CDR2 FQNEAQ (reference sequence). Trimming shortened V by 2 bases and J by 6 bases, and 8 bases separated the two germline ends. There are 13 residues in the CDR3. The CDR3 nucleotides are TGTGCCAGCAGCTTAAAGGGGGTAAACATTCAGTACTTC. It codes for CASSLKGVNIQYF.

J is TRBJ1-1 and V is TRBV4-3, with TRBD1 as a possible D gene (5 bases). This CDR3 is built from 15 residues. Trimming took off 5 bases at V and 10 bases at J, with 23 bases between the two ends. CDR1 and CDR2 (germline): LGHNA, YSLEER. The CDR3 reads CASSSINTPGLGAFF. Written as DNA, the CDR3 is TGCGCCAGCAGCTCTATTAACACCCCGGGACTAGGAGCTTTCTTT.